The clone carrying this T cell receptor beta chain appeared many times. Germline CDR1 is SGHAT and CDR2 is FQDESV (reference sequence). Trimming cost V 5 bases and J 4 bases, with 14 bases left between them. The CDR3 contains 14 residues. This sample was included in a study of regulatory T cells in long-lasting Graves disease. CDR3 regions were amplified by Arm-PCR using iRepertoire HTBI primers to build TCR beta libraries. TCRdb re-called the multiplex PCR reads through MiXCR, storing one row per CDR3 protein. The profile shows about 470,000 distinct CDR3 sequences, around a fifth of them singletons. Time point reported: persistent/refractory GD, antithyroid drugs over 5 years with positive TRAb. RNA extracted from PBMCs served as the sequencing template.

The sequenced sample was peripheral blood mononuclear cells (PBMCs), obtained when the disease was refractory, from a patient treated with antithyroid drugs. The sequence was obtained from a female donor with Graves disease. The chain joins TRBV11-1 to TRBJ1-1, with D possibly TRBD1 on 5 matching bases. The CDR3 reads CASSPYGTSTEAFF. The CDR3 DNA follows: TGTGCCAGCAGCCCCTACGGGACCTCCACTGAAGCTTTCTTT.